This TCR beta chain was obtained from a study of T cell responses to AZD1222 COVID-19 vaccine. In regard to this clone: Its antigen remains unidentified.

CDR1 and CDR2 from the germline V gene are SGDLS and YYNGEE. This CDR3 spans 18 amino acids. V lost 4 bases to trimming and J lost 1 base, with 21 bases between them. Method: immunoSEQ multiplex PCR; TCRdb's copy keeps in-frame clones and lacks some. Of about 100,000 clones in the sample, 92% were seen once. General study points: Without day 14 samples, only post-peak T cell repertoires were studied. The reported proportion of spike-specific TCRs targeting unmutated variant regions was nearly half. Across spike, vaccine-associated CD4 TCRs were found, dominant at 160-218 and 743-854. Donor demographics were predominantly white British with a female majority; clonal diversity may be underestimated.

This receptor was identified in an adult in good health. The chain employs TRBV9 and TRBJ1-3; D not certain. The starting material was peripheral blood, obtained on day 0 of AZD1222 vaccination. The CDR3 is CASSPTAGNSPSGNTIYF. In nucleotides, the CDR3 is TGTGCCAGCAGCCCGACGGCCGGGAATTCACCGTCTGGAAACACCATATATTTT. The variable domain in full, with the rest retrieved from reference TRBV9 and TRBJ1-3, is DSGVTQTPKHLITATGQRVTLRCSPRSGDLSVYWYQQSLDQGLQFLIQYYNGEERAKGNILERFSAQQFPDLHSELNLSSLELGDSALYFCASSPTAGNSPSGNTIYFGEGSWLTVV.